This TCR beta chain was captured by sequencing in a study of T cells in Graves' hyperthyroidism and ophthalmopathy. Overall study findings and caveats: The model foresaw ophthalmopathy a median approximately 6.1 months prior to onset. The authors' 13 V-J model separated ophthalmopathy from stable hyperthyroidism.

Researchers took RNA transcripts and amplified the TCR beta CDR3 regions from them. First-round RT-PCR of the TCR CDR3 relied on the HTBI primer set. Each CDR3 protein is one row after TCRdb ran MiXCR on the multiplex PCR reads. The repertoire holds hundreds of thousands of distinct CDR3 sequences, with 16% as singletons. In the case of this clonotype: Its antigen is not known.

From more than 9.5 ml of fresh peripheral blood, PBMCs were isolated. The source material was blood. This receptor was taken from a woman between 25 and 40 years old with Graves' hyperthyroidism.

For the CDR3, the DNA is TGTGCCAGCAGCCGACGAACCGGGACTAGCGGGAGGAATGAGCAGTTCTTC. It translates to CASSRRTGTSGRNEQFF. The chain links TRBV3-1 to TRBJ2-1; 15 positions agree with TRBD2. V lost 4 bases to trimming and J lost 7 bases; unmatched junction nucleotides: 8. The CDR3 has 17 residues. CDR1 and CDR2 (germline): LGHDT, YNNKEL (reference sequence).